This record concerns one TCR beta chain sequence. What it binds is unknown. The source of the sample is a study of identical twins. Template switching added a universal primer site, and cDNA bore unique molecular identifiers. TCRdb re-called the 5' RACE reads with MiXCR, one entry per CDR3 protein. The sample yields 1.5 million to 2 million distinct CDR3 sequences, roughly a third seen once. Trimming took off 0 bases at V and 0 bases at J, with 12 bases between the two ends. CDR1 is GTSNPN and CDR2 is SVGIG in the germline V gene (reference sequence). CDR3 length equals 15 residues. Study-wide results and limits: Surplus twin overlap in beta out-of-frame sequences was less pronounced.

The chain joins TRBV30 to TRBJ2-7; possible D gene TRBD1, 6 bases. The sequencing input was cord blood. The sequence came from a newborn girl in good health. The CDR3 loop is CAWSVGDTSSYEQYF. The CDR3 DNA reads as TGTGCCTGGAGTGTCGGGGACACAAGCTCCTACGAGCAGTACTTC.